The 32 T cell receptor beta chains listed next were all sequenced from one sample in a study of control samples from healthy donors and cancer patients. Sequencing was performed with immunoSEQ multiplex PCR; in TCRdb, only in-frame clones are kept and a portion is missing. The data hold about 180,000 clones, with more than 90% observed a single time. The sample comprised blood. Receptor source: a young man in good health.

CDR3 sequence (DNA): TGTGCCACCAGTGAAGTAGCGGGGGGTCCCGCCTACGAGCAGTACTTC. Encoded protein: CATSEVAGGPAYEQYF. This chain joins TRBV24-1 and TRBJ2-7; 10 nucleotides agree with TRBD2. Germline V gene data show CDR1 as KGHDR and CDR2 as SFDVKD. The CDR3 covers 16 residues. Trimming at V came to 4 bases and at J to 2 bases, leaving 7 bases not matched to a gene.

The chain is built from TRBV7-2 and TRBJ1-1; D unclear. Trimming shortened V by 5 bases and J by 0 bases, and 13 bases separated the two germline ends. The CDR3 loop spans 15 amino acids. Germline values: CDR1 SGHTA, CDR2 FQGNSA. The CDR3 DNA is TGTGCCAGCAGCCCAGGTCCAGGTGTGAACACTGAAGCTTTCTTT. Protein product: CASSPGPGVNTEAFF.

The chain recombines TRBV6-2 or TRBV6-3 with TRBJ2-7, with no clear D. This CDR3 has 17 amino acids. The V gene lost 0 bases and the J gene lost 4 bases, with 19 bases spanning the gap. Germline V lookup: CDR1 MNHEY, CDR2 SVGEGT. The CDR3 protein is CASSYSNMGPSVYEQYF. The CDR3 DNA is TGTGCCAGCAGTTACTCGAATATGGGCCCCTCAGTTTACGAGCAGTACTTC.

The J gene is TRBJ1-2, the V gene TRBV27, with D perhaps TRBD1 (5 bases). The germline CDR1 and CDR2 sequences are MNHEY and SMNVEV (reference sequence). This CDR3 comprises 19 residues. Deletions cut 0 bases from V and 0 bases from J, with 20 bases between. CDR3 protein: CASSLSTIGRAVTNYGYTF. Here the CDR3 DNA reads TGTGCCAGCAGTTTATCGACCATCGGCAGGGCGGTGACTAACTATGGCTACACCTTC.

This rearrangement joins TRBV19 to TRBJ1-4; no reliable D call. This CDR3 spans 14 amino acids. Germline V gives CDR1 LNHDA, CDR2 SQIVND (reference sequence). V was clipped by 3 bases and J by 5 bases, with 10 bases between them. The DNA of the CDR3 is TGTGCCAGTAGTATTAGCGTTTTGAATGAAAAACTGTTTTTT. Translated, it gives CASSISVLNEKLFF.

The genes are TRBV12-5 and TRBJ2-3; D remains ambiguous. Between the trimmed V and J ends, which lost 1 base and 2 bases, there was a span of 19 bases. This CDR3 has 18 residues. Germline CDR1 is LGHNT and CDR2 is FRNRAP. CDR3 region: CASGLDWGSARSTDTQYF. CDR3 in DNA: TGTGCTAGTGGTTTGGACTGGGGATCGGCCAGGTCCACAGATACGCAGTATTTT.

The CDR3 protein is CASSQDGTRNQPQHF. DNA for the CDR3: TGTGCCAGCAGCCAAGATGGGACACGCAATCAGCCCCAGCATTTT. The chain is built from TRBV3-1 (or the pseudogene TRBV3-2) and TRBJ1-5; D may be TRBD1 (6 bases). This CDR3 is built from 15 residues. V dropped 0 bases and J dropped 2 bases, with 8 bases sitting between them. Looked up from germline, CDR1 is LGHDT and CDR2 is YNNKEL (reference sequence).

The rearrangement joins TRBV12-3 or TRBV12-4 to TRBJ1-2; no clear D. Deletions cut 5 bases from V and 3 bases from J, with 7 bases between. This CDR3 spans 12 amino acids. CDR3 nucleotide sequence: TGTGCCAGCAGTCCCCTCCACTATGGCTACACCTTC. The encoded protein is CASSPLHYGYTF.

The chain uses TRBV2 and TRBJ2-2; no clear D. V was cut by 6 bases and J by 2 bases, with 13 bases left in between. This CDR3 region has 15 residues. In germline, CDR1 is SNHLY, CDR2 FYNNEI. This chain's CDR3 is CASRAESLNTGELFF. The CDR3 DNA follows: TGTGCCAGCAGGGCAGAATCCCTCAACACCGGGGAGCTGTTTTTT.

V is TRBV7-9 and J is TRBJ2-7, with 8 nucleotides matching TRBD2. After removal of 4 bases from V and 3 bases from J, the junction contained 8 bases not matched to a gene. The CDR3 runs 15 residues. CDR1 is SEHNR, CDR2 FQNEAQ, per germline (reference sequence). CDR3 sequence reads: CASSSTGGPIYEQYF. CDR3 DNA sequence: TGTGCCAGCAGCTCAACGGGGGGGCCAATCTACGAGCAGTACTTC.

The genes are TRBV29-1 and TRBJ2-7; D gene unclear. The germline V and J ends were trimmed by 7 bases and 0 bases, with 10 bases remaining between them. CDR1 and CDR2 (germline): SQVTM, ANQGSEA. This CDR3 contains 12 residues. CDR3 sequence reads: CSATVSSYEQYF. The CDR3 nucleotides are TGCAGCGCGACCGTCAGCTCCTACGAGCAGTACTTC.

Turning to this clone: The junction shows a germline mismatch at one end, possibly a read error. This chain joins TRBV5-1 and TRBJ1-1, with D tentatively TRBD1 (5 bases). CDR3 length: 14 amino acids. Germline V gene lookup returns CDR1 SGHRS and CDR2 YFSETQ. The CDR3 loop is CASSLGQMKTEAFF. The CDR3, as DNA: TGCGCCAGCAGCTTGGGACAGATGAAAACTGAAGCTTTCTTT. Variable domain in full (rest from reference TRBV5-1 and TRBJ1-1): KAGVTQTPRYLIKTRGQQVTLSCSPISGHRSVSWYQQTPGQGLQFLFEYFSETQRNKGNFPGRFSGRQFSNSRSEMNVSTLELGDSALYLCASSLGQMKTEAFFGQGTRLTVV.

The chain is built from TRBV30 and TRBJ2-7, with unresolved D. Trimming removed 4 bases at V and 4 bases at J, with 14 bases between. The CDR3 loop spans 13 amino acids. Germline CDR1 reads GTSNPN; CDR2 reads SVGIG (reference sequence). The CDR3 loop reads CAWTPGAGYEQYF. The CDR3 DNA is TGTGCCTGGACACCCGGAGCTGGGTACGAGCAGTACTTC.

This sequence joins TRBV6-5 and TRBJ1-1, with 7 bases fitting TRBD1. CDR3 length equals 14 residues. Germline V gives CDR1 MNHEY, CDR2 SVGAGI. The junction had 6 bases not matched to a gene; V was cut back by 6 bases and J by 2 bases. CDR3 nucleotides: TGTGCCAGCAGCCCGACAGGGACTAACACTGAAGCTTTCTTT. Translating it yields CASSPTGTNTEAFF.

This chain connects TRBV18 to TRBJ1-6; 7 bases agree with TRBD1. The length of the CDR3 is 15 residues. The V gene's germline CDR1 is KGHSH and CDR2 LQKENI. Germline trimming cut 3 bases from V and 6 bases from J; bases unmatched to any gene: 5. The CDR3 reads CASSPLGQPNSPLHF. The DNA of the CDR3 is TGTGCCAGCTCACCGCTGGGACAGCCTAATTCACCCCTCCACTTT.

The DNA for the CDR3 is TGTGCCTGGACCCAGGGGGCAGTTAATGAAAAACTGTTTTTT. It is translated as CAWTQGAVNEKLFF. This chain connects TRBV30 to TRBJ1-4; 8 bases agree with TRBD1. The junction had 5 bases not matched to a gene; V was cut back by 4 bases and J by 4 bases. The CDR3 contains 14 residues. Germline values: CDR1 GTSNPN, CDR2 SVGIG (reference sequence).

The chain carries TRBV30 and TRBJ2-3; TRBD1 is a possible D gene (6 bases). Trimming pared 1 base from V and 2 bases from J, leaving 10 bases between. Germline CDR1 GTSNPN, CDR2 SVGIG (reference sequence). The CDR3 spans 14 residues. The CDR3 DNA sequence: TGTGCCTGGAGTGCCCGGACAGTCACAGATACGCAGTATTTT. This codes for CAWSARTVTDTQYF.

The V call is TRBV7-2, the J call TRBJ1-6, with D possibly matching TRBD1 (5 bases). Trimming took 10 bases from V and 9 from J, leaving 22 bases between them. CDR1 is SGHTA and CDR2 is FQGNSA in the germline V gene. This CDR3 comprises 15 residues. The CDR3 coding sequence is TGTGCCACCCACCGGCGCGGTTCGAGGGGTTCACCCCTCCACTTT. Its protein product is CATHRRGSRGSPLHF.

J is TRBJ2-2 and V is TRBV5-6; D is unresolved. This CDR3 is built from 13 residues. V lost 3 bases and J 7 bases, leaving 10 bases between the germline ends. The V gene's germline CDR1 is SGHDT and CDR2 YYEEEE. CDR3 region: CASSSVPYGELFF. Here the CDR3 DNA reads TGTGCCAGCAGCTCCGTCCCGTACGGGGAGCTGTTTTTT.

This chain uses TRBV3-1 (or the pseudogene TRBV3-2) with TRBJ2-7; 8 positions match TRBD1. This CDR3 has 15 amino acids. CDR1 LGHDT and CDR2 YNNKEL come from the germline V gene (reference sequence). Unmatched junction bases numbered 8, after V lost 1 base and J lost 6 bases. The CDR3 loop is CASSQADRGPGEQYF. DNA for the CDR3: TGTGCCAGCAGCCAAGCCGACAGGGGCCCTGGCGAGCAGTACTTC.

The gene calls are TRBV5-1 and TRBJ2-3; D uncertain. From germline, CDR1 is SGHRS and CDR2 YFSETQ. This CDR3 is 13 amino acids long. Between the trimmed V and J ends, which lost 4 bases and 1 base, there was a span of 7 bases. The CDR3 coding sequence is TGCGCCAGCAGCGTGCGCCGCACAGATACGCAGTATTTT. It yields the protein CASSVRRTDTQYF. Full variable domain (missing parts from reference TRBV5-1 and TRBJ2-3): KAGVTQTPRYLIKTRGQQVTLSCSPISGHRSVSWYQQTPGQGLQFLFEYFSETQRNKGNFPGRFSGRQFSNSRSEMNVSTLELGDSALYLCASSVRRTDTQYFGPGTRLTVL.

The chain links TRBV4-1 to TRBJ2-3, with 8 bases identical to TRBD2. The ends lost 6 bases at V and 7 bases at J; junction bases unmatched: 6. This CDR3 has 13 amino acids. CDR1 is MGHRA and CDR2 is YSYEKL in the germline V gene. CDR3 coding DNA: TGCGCCAGCAGTCCAACTAGCGGCTATACGCAGTATTTT. This gives the protein CASSPTSGYTQYF.

V usage is TRBV11-2 and J usage is TRBJ2-3; possibly TRBD1 for D (5 bases). This CDR3 has 17 amino acids. From germline, CDR1 is SGHAT and CDR2 FQNNGV. Trimming removed 2 bases at V and 2 bases at J, with 17 bases between. The CDR3 nucleotides read TGTGCCAGCAGCTTAAACCAGGGTCGACGATACACAGATACGCAGTATTTT. This encodes CASSLNQGRRYTDTQYF.

Remarks on this clone: The junction differs from germline at one of its ends, possibly a read error. The chain recombines TRBV6-5 with TRBJ1-2, with 7 bases identical to TRBD1. CDR3 length equals 12 residues. Germline V CDR1 and CDR2: MNHEY, SVGAGI. The CDR3 region has the DNA TGTGCCAGCAATTACAGGGGCCGGGGCTACACCTTC. Translating gives CASNYRGRGYTF.

The chain uses TRBV5-4 and TRBJ2-5, with 7 bases that match TRBD2. Germline V CDR1 and CDR2: SGHNT, YYREEE (reference sequence). The CDR3 consists of 16 residues. V was clipped by 1 base and J by 5 bases; unmatched bases: 11. The DNA of the CDR3 is TGTGCCAGCAGCTTGAATGTGGGAGGGCCGCGGGAGACCCAGTACTTC. It yields the protein CASSLNVGGPRETQYF.

This chain connects TRBV12-3 or TRBV12-4 to TRBJ2-1; D gene uncertain. V lost 2 bases and J 2 bases, leaving 4 bases between the germline ends. CDR3 size: 13 residues. The DNA of the CDR3 is TGTGCCAGCAGTTTATTGACCTACAATGAGCAGTTCTTC. Protein sequence: CASSLLTYNEQFF.

The rearrangement joins TRBV7-3 to TRBJ1-3; a weak D match, TRBD1 (6 bases). CDR3 length equals 15 residues. Trimming removed 6 bases at V and 3 bases at J, with 15 bases between. Germline V lookup: CDR1 SGHTA, CDR2 FQGTGA. The CDR3 here is CASSQQGLVGNTIYF. The CDR3 DNA sequence: TGTGCCAGCAGTCAACAGGGTTTAGTTGGAAACACCATATATTTT.

This chain connects TRBV5-1 to TRBJ2-1; TRBD1 agrees at 7 bases. Germline V gene data show CDR1 as SGHRS and CDR2 as YFSETQ. The V and J ends lost 5 bases and 8 bases, in that order; junction bases with no gene match: 7. The CDR3 covers 13 residues. CDR3 loop: CASSGTALHEQFF. The CDR3, as DNA: TGCGCCAGCAGTGGGACAGCTCTCCATGAGCAGTTCTTC.

V is TRBV4-1 and J is TRBJ2-5; 10 bases match TRBD2. From germline, CDR1 is MGHRA and CDR2 YSYEKL. Trimming took 4 bases from V and 6 from J; bases not matched to a gene: 14. The CDR3 loop spans 17 amino acids. CDR3 nucleotide sequence: TGCGCCAGCAGCCCGGGGCGATCAGCGGGAGGGCGGCAGACCCAGTACTTC. It is translated as CASSPGRSAGGRQTQYF.

This rearrangement joins TRBV30 to TRBJ2-1; the match to TRBD2 covers 11 bases. V trimming: 4 bases; J trimming: 4 bases; junction bases outside the gene matches: 6. The CDR3 has 15 amino acids. From germline, CDR1 is GTSNPN and CDR2 SVGIG (reference sequence). CDR3 region: CAWNALAGDYNEQFF. The CDR3 DNA is TGTGCCTGGAACGCACTAGCGGGGGATTACAATGAGCAGTTCTTC. Supplemented by reference TRBV30 and TRBJ2-1, the full variable domain reads SQTIHQWPATLVQPVGSPLSLECTVEGTSNPNLYWYRQAAGRGLQLLFYSVGIGQISSEVPQNLSASRPQDRQFILSSKKLLLSDSGFYLCAWNALAGDYNEQFFGPGTRLTVL.

The gene calls are TRBV6-5 and TRBJ2-3, with D possibly being TRBD1 (5 bases). This CDR3 is built from 14 residues. V was shortened by 8 bases and J by 4 bases, with 16 bases between the two germline ends. The germline V gene encodes CDR1 MNHEY and CDR2 SVGAGI. CDR3 region: CASRWVAGPDTQYF. The CDR3 DNA reads as TGTGCCAGCCGCTGGGTAGCAGGGCCAGATACGCAGTATTTT.

The chain is built from TRBV6-1 and TRBJ1-2; no clear D gene. The CDR3 loop spans 15 amino acids. Trimming left V 1 base short and J 7 bases short, with 16 bases between. Germline V CDR1 and CDR2: MNHNS, SASEGT. The CDR3 region has the DNA TGTGCCAGCAGTGAAGGGTTCGGCCATGAGGGTGGCTACACCTTC. Its translation is CASSEGFGHEGGYTF.